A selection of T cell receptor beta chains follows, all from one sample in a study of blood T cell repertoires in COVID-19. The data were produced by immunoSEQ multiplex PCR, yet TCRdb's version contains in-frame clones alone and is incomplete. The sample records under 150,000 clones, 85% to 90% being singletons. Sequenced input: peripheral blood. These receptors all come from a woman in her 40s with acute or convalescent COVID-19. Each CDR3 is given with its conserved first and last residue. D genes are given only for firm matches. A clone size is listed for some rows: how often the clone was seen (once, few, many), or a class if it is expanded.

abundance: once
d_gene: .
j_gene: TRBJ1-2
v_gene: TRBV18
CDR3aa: CASSPGTGNGYTF
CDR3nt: TGTGCCAGCTCACCAGGAACAGGGAATGGCTACACCTTC

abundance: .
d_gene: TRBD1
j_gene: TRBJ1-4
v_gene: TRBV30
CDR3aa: CASSRDREQFGKLFF
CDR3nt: TGTGCCTCCTCCCGGGACAGGGAACAGTTCGGAAAACTGTTTTTT

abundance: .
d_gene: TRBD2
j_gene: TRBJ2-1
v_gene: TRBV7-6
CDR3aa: CASSSSPGGAGRNEQFF
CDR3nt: TGTGCCAGCAGCTCCTCCCCCGGGGGGGCCGGCCGGAATGAGCAGTTCTTC

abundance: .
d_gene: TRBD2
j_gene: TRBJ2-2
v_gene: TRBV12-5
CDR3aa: CASGLVFDLPAASGGTGELFF
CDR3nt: TGTGCTAGTGGTTTGGTTTTTGACCTCCCCGCGGCTAGCGGGGGGACCGGGGAGCTGTTTTTT

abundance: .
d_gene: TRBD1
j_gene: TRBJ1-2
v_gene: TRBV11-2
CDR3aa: CASSGTGNYGYTF
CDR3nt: TGTGCCAGCAGCGGGACAGGGAACTATGGCTACACCTTC

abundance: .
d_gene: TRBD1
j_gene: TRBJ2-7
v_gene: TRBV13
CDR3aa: CASSFDRGRYEQYF
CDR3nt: TGTGCCAGCAGCTTCGACAGGGGCCGTTACGAGCAGTACTTC

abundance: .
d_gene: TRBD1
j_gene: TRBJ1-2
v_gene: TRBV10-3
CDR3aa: CAISAGTGDGYTF
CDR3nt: TGTGCCATCAGCGCCGGGACAGGGGATGGCTACACCTTC

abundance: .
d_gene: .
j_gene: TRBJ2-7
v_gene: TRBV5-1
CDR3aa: CASSLKAQGTPQDF
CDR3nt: TGCGCCAGCAGCTTGAAGGCGCAGGGGACGCCTCAGGACTTC

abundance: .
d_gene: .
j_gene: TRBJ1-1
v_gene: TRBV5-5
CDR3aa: CASSLTTSTEAFF
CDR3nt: TGTGCCAGCAGCTTGACGACATCCACTGAAGCTTTCTTT

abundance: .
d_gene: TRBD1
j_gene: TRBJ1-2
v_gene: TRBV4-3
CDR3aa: CASSQDWTGANYGYTF
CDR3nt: TGCGCCAGCAGCCAAGATTGGACAGGTGCTAACTATGGCTACACCTTC

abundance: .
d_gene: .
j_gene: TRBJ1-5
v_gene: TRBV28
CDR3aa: CASSSLTGGGNQPQHF
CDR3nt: TGTGCCAGCAGTTCCTTGACAGGTGGGGGCAATCAGCCCCAGCATTTT

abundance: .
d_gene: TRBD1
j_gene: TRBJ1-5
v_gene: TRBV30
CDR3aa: CAWSSQGGQPQHF
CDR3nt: TGTGCCTGGAGTTCGCAGGGGGGTCAGCCCCAGCATTTT

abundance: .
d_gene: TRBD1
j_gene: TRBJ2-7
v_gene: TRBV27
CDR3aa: CASRHKGQGSSYEQYF
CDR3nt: TGTGCCAGCAGACATAAGGGACAGGGTAGCTCCTACGAGCAGTACTTC

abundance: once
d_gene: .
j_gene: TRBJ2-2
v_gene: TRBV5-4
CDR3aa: CASSLGVATNTGELFF
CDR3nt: TGTGCCAGCAGCTTGGGGGTAGCGACTAACACCGGGGAGCTGTTTTTT